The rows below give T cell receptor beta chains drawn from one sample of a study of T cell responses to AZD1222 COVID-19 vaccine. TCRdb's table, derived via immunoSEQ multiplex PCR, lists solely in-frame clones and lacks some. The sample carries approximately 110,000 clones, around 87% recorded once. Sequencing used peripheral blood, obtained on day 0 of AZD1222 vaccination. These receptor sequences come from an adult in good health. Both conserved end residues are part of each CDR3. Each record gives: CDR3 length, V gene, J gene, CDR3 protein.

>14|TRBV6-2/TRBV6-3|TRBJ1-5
CASSLPGSNQPQHF
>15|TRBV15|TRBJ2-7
CATSRVREQAHEQYF
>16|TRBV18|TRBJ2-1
CASSPNLAGSHNEQFF
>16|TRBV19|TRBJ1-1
CASSIQHASWNTEAFF
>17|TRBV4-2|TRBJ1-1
CASSQAGTGRMNTEAFF
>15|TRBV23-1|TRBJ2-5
CASSHRPGDEETQYF
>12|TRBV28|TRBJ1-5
CASSNSNQPQHF
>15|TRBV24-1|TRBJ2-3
CATAGTGYHTDTQYF
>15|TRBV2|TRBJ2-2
CASRSIGSNTGELFF
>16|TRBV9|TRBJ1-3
CASSVAYRSSGNTIYF